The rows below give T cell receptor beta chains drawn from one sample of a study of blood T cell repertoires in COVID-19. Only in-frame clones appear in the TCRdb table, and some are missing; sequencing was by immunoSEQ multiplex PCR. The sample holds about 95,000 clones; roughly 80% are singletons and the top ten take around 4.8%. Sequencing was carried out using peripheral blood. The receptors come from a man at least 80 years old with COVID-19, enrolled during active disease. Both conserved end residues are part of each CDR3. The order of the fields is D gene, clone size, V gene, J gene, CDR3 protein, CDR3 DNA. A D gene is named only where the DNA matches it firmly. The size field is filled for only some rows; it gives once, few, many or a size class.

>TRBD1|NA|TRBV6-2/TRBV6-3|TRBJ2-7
CASSYLWGQGAHEQYF
TGTGCCAGCAGTTACCTATGGGGACAGGGGGCCCACGAGCAGTACTTC
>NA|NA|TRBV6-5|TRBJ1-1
CASSTDRLNTEAFF
TGTGCCAGCAGTACCGACAGGCTGAACACTGAAGCTTTCTTT
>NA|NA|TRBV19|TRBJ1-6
CASSMLPTYNSPLHF
TGTGCCAGTAGTATGCTGCCTACTTATAATTCACCCCTCCACTTT
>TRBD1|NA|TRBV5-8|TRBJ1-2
CASSLAGTGVGYTF
TGTGCCAGCAGCTTGGCCGGGACAGGGGTCGGCTACACCTTC
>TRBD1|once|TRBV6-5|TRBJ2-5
CASSYAGQGGGETQYF
TGTGCCAGCAGTTACGCGGGACAGGGTGGGGGCGAGACCCAGTACTTC
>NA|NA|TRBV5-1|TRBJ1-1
CASSLLQINTEAFF
TGCGCCAGCAGCTTGCTCCAGATTAACACTGAAGCTTTCTTT
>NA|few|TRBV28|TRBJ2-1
CATLSHNEQFF
TGTGCCACTCTGTCCCACAATGAGCAGTTCTTC
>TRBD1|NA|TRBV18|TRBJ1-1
CASSPTQGRANTEAFF
TGTGCCAGCTCACCAACACAGGGGCGGGCGAACACTGAAGCTTTCTTT
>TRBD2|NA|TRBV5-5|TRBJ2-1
CASSRIAGGLYNEQFF
TGTGCCAGCAGCCGGATAGCGGGGGGCCTTTACAATGAGCAGTTCTTC
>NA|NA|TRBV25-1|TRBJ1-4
CANTGLFEKLFF
TGTGCCAACACAGGGTTATTTGAAAAACTGTTTTTT
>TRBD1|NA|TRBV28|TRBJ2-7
CASSLTTGISYEQYF
TGTGCCAGCAGCCTAACGACAGGGATTTCTTACGAGCAGTACTTC
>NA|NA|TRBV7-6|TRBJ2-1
CASSPYINEQFF
TGTGCCAGCAGCCCTTACATCAATGAGCAGTTCTTC
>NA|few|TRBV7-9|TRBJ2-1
CASSPGSGVDYNEQFF
TGTGCCAGCAGCCCCGGGTCGGGGGTCGACTACAATGAGCAGTTCTTC
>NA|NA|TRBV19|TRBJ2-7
CASSTGLSSSYEQYF
TGTGCCAGTAGTACTGGACTGTCGAGCTCCTACGAGCAGTACTTC
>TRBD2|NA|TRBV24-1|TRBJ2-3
CATSDYLTSADTQYF
TGTGCCACCAGTGATTACCTGACTAGCGCAGATACGCAGTATTTT
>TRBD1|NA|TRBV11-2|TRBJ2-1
CASSSIPGQGYNEQFF
TGTGCCAGCAGCTCAATTCCGGGACAGGGCTACAATGAGCAGTTCTTC
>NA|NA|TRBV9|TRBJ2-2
CASSVAPAAKSGELFF
TGTGCCAGCAGCGTAGCCCCAGCGGCTAAATCCGGGGAGCTGTTTTTT
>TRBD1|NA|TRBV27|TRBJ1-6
CASSLSYRDRGPLGSLHF
TGTGCCAGCAGTTTATCGTACCGTGACAGGGGGCCCTTGGGGTCCCTCCACTTT
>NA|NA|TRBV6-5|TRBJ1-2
CASSPGGTDGYTF
TGTGCCAGCAGCCCCGGAGGGACCGATGGCTACACCTTC
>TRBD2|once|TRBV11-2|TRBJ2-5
CASTFGLAGETQYF
TGTGCCAGCACCTTCGGACTAGCGGGGGAGACCCAGTACTTC
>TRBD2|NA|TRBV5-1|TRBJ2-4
CASSQTSSGQNIQYF
TGCGCCAGCAGCCAGACCTCTAGCGGGCAAAACATTCAGTACTTC
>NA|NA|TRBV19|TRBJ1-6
CASSMGHLDSPLHF
TGTGCCAGTAGTATGGGACATCTAGATTCACCCCTCCACTTT
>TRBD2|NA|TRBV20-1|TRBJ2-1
CSASKTFGGRAVNEQFF
TGCAGTGCTAGTAAAACGTTTGGAGGGAGGGCGGTGAATGAGCAGTTCTTC
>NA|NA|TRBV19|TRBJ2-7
CASSIDGGVYEQYF
TGTGCCAGTAGTATAGATGGAGGGGTCTACGAGCAGTACTTC
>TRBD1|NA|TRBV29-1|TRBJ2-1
CSATGTAYNEQFF
TGCAGCGCCACCGGGACAGCCTACAATGAGCAGTTCTTC
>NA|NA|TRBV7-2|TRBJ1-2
CASSLAQQARGYTF
TGTGCCAGCAGCTTAGCTCAGCAGGCGAGAGGCTACACCTTC
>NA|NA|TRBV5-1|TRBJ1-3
CASSLVSADSGNTIYF
TGCGCCAGCAGCTTGGTTTCTGCGGATTCTGGAAACACCATATATTTT
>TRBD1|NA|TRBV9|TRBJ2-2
CASSYGQVHTGELFF
TGTGCCAGCAGCTACGGACAGGTACACACCGGGGAGCTGTTTTTT
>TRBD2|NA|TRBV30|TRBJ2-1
CAGSRLAGAYNEQFF
TGTGCCGGCTCCCGACTAGCGGGGGCCTACAATGAGCAGTTCTTC
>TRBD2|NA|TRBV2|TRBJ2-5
CASKLYGGAGETQYF
TGTGCCAGCAAGCTATACGGGGGGGCCGGGGAGACCCAGTACTTC
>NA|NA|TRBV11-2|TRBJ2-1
CASSTGNSYNEQFF
TGTGCCAGCAGTACAGGGAACTCCTACAATGAGCAGTTCTTC
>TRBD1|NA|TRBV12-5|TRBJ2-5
CASGLKQGATQETQYF
TGTGCTAGTGGTTTGAAGCAGGGGGCTACCCAAGAGACCCAGTACTTC
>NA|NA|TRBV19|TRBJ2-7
CASSIGALGDGEQYF
TGTGCCAGTAGTATAGGAGCCCTCGGAGACGGGGAGCAGTACTTC
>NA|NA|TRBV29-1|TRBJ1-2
CSVSGVGGYTF
TGCAGCGTATCAGGGGTTGGCGGCTACACCTTC
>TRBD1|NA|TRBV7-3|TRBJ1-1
CASSLIGLQGGNTEAFF
TGTGCCAGCAGCTTAATAGGCCTACAGGGGGGGAACACTGAAGCTTTCTTT
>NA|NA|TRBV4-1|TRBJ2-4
CASSPELREPRNIQYF
TGCGCCAGCAGTCCCGAGCTTAGAGAGCCTAGGAACATTCAGTACTTC
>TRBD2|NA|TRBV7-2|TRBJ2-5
CASSAGTSGAYQETQYF
TGTGCCAGCAGCGCCGGGACTAGCGGGGCGTACCAAGAGACCCAGTACTTC
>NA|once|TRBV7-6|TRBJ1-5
CASSLAEGQPQHF
TGTGCCAGCAGTTTAGCTGAGGGTCAGCCCCAGCATTTT
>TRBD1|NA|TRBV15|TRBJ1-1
CATSSHRGTEAFF
TGTGCCACCAGCAGCCACAGGGGGACTGAAGCTTTCTTT
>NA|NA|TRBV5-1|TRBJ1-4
CASRRTGGRSTNEKLFF
TGCGCCAGCCGACGTACCGGCGGGAGGTCAACTAATGAAAAACTGTTTTTT
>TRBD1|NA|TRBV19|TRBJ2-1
CASSRDRGSLYNEQFF
TGTGCCAGTAGTAGGGACAGGGGAAGTTTGTACAATGAGCAGTTCTTC
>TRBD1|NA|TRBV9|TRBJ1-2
CASSTGVNYGYTF
TGTGCCAGCAGTACAGGGGTTAACTATGGCTACACCTTC
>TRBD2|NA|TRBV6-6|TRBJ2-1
CASSPRTSGSPRGNEQFF
TGTGCCAGCAGTCCCCGGACTAGCGGGAGCCCAAGGGGGAATGAGCAGTTCTTC
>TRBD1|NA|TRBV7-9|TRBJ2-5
CASSFAGTGGISETQYF
TGTGCCAGCAGCTTCGCCGGGACAGGGGGAATTTCGGAGACCCAGTACTTC
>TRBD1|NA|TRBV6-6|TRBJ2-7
CASRGPGQVTYEQYF
TGTGCCAGCAGAGGACCCGGACAGGTAACCTACGAGCAGTACTTC
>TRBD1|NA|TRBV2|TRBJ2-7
CASSAGQGGHYEQYF
TGTGCCAGCAGCGCCGGACAGGGTGGTCACTACGAGCAGTACTTC
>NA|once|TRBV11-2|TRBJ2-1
CASSLEQFYQGRSEQFF
TGTGCCAGCAGCTTAGAGCAGTTCTACCAGGGTAGGAGTGAGCAGTTCTTC
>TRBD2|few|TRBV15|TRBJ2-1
CATSRVGLAGGTEQFF
TGTGCCACCAGCAGAGTTGGACTAGCGGGGGGCACAGAGCAGTTCTTC
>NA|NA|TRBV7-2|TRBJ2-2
CASSLFQGRYGGELFF
TGTGCCAGCAGCTTGTTCCAGGGTAGATATGGCGGGGAGCTGTTTTTT
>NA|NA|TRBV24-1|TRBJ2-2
CATSDSSPRQFRTGELFF
TGTGCCACCAGTGATTCCAGCCCTCGACAGTTTAGGACCGGGGAGCTGTTTTTT
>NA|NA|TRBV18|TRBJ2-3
CASSPSTDTQYF
TGTGCCAGCTCCCCTAGCACAGATACGCAGTATTTT
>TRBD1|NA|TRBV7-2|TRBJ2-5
CASSLLGTGVGQETQYF
TGTGCCAGCAGCTTACTCGGGACAGGGGTGGGACAAGAGACCCAGTACTTC
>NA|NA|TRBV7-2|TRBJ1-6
CASSLGGGFGSPLHF
TGTGCCAGCAGCTTAGGGGGGGGATTCGGGTCACCCCTCCACTTT
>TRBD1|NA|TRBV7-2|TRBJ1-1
CASGIPQGAFTEAFF
TGTGCCAGCGGCATCCCCCAGGGGGCGTTCACTGAAGCTTTCTTT
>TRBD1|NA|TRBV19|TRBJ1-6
CASSRPRTGGRSYNSPLHF
TGTGCCAGTAGTAGGCCCAGGACAGGGGGACGCTCCTATAATTCACCCCTCCACTTT
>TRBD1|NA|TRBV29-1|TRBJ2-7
CSARQGSSYEQYF
TGCAGCGCTAGACAGGGGAGCTCCTACGAGCAGTACTTC
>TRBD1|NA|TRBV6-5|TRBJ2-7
CASSYRGTGATEQYF
TGTGCCAGCAGTTACCGGGGGACAGGGGCAACCGAGCAGTACTTC
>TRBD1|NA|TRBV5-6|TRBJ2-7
CASSLQGQGSYEQYF
TGTGCCAGCAGCTTGCAGGGACAGGGGTCCTACGAGCAGTACTTC